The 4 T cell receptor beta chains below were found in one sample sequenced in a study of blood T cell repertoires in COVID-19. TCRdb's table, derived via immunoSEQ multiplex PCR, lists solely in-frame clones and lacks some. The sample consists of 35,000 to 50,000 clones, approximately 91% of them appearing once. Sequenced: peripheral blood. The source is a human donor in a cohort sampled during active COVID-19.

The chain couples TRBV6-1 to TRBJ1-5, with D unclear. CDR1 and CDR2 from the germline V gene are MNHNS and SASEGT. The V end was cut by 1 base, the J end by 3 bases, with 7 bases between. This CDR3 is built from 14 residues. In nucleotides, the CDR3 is TGTGCCAGCAGTGAAGGGAGTTACAATCAGCCCCAGCATTTT. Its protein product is CASSEGSYNQPQHF.

The CDR3 sequence: CASSQDIRGGRGTDTQYF. CDR3 bases: TGCGCCAGCAGCCAAGATATAAGAGGGGGCCGGGGCACAGATACGCAGTATTTT. The chain employs TRBV4-1 and TRBJ2-3; 7 bases match TRBD1. V lost 0 bases to trimming and J lost 1 base; unmatched junction nucleotides: 10. Germline V gene lookup returns CDR1 MGHRA and CDR2 YSYEKL. This CDR3 has 18 amino acids.

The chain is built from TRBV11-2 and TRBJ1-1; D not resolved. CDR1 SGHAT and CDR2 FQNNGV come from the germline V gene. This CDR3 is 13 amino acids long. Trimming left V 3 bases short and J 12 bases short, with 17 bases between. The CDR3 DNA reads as TGTGCCAGCAGCTTTGGAAGTCAGGCCGGGACTTTCTTT. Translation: CASSFGSQAGTFF. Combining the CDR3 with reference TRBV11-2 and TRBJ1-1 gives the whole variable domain EAGVAQSPRYKIIEKRQSVAFWCNPISGHATLYWYQQILGQGPKLLIQFQNNGVVDDSQLPKDRFSAERLKGVDSTLKIQPAKLEDSAVYLCASSFGSQAGTFFGQGTRLTVV.

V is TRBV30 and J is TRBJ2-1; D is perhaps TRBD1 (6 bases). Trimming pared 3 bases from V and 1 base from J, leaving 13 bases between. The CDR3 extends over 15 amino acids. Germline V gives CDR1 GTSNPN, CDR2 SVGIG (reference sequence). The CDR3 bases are TGTGCCTGGAGACAGGGTCTTGTTTCCTACAATGAGCAGTTCTTC. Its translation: CAWRQGLVSYNEQFF.